Listed here are 17 T cell receptor beta chains from one sample, sequenced in a study of naive and memory T cell subsets. Whole-study results and caveats: Possibly reflecting memory cells re-expressing CD45RA, a few larger clonotypes occurred in naive repertoires, especially CD8.

An equimolar mix of two oligonucleotides served as the beta constant-region primer for TRBC1 and TRBC2. Four rounds of PCR amplified the ligated cDNA using nested alpha and beta constant-region primers plus SP2. TCRdb passed the UMI-ligation and nested PCR reads through MiXCR, listing each CDR3 protein once. The table records roughly 150,000 distinct CDR3 sequences, about 20% of them present only once. Their antigens remain unidentified. Material: naive CD8+ T cells from blood. These receptors were obtained from a human donor in good health.

The V and J genes are TRBV5-1 and TRBJ2-2, with D tentatively TRBD1 (6 bases). The CDR3 runs to 14 residues. The germline gives CDR1 SGHRS, CDR2 YFSETQ. Trimming pared 0 bases from V and 6 bases from J, leaving 9 bases between. The DNA of the CDR3 is TGCGCCAGCAGCTTGGACAGGGCCCCCGGGGAGCTGTTTTTT. Amino acid sequence: CASSLDRAPGELFF.

V and J are TRBV29-1 and TRBJ1-1; D perhaps matches TRBD1 (5 bases). CDR1 and CDR2 from the germline V gene are SQVTM and ANQGSEA. Trimming pared 6 bases from V and 0 bases from J, leaving 23 bases between. CDR3 length equals 17 residues. In DNA, the CDR3 is TGCAGCGTCCCCCCGGGGGGTTGGGCAGAAATGAACACTGAAGCTTTCTTT. It translates to CSVPPGGWAEMNTEAFF.

The chain has TRBV7-3 and TRBJ1-1; D unclear. Per the germline V gene, CDR1 is SGHTA and CDR2 is FQGTGA. The CDR3 is 13 amino acids. The V gene lost 1 base and the J gene lost 5 bases, with 8 bases spanning the gap. CDR3 bases: TGTGCCAGCAGCTTAAGCACGGGGACTGAAGCTTTCTTT. Its protein product is CASSLSTGTEAFF.

V and J are TRBV6-6 and TRBJ1-5, with TRBD1 matching over 9 bases. Germline CDR1 and CDR2: MNHNY and SVGAGI (reference sequence). The CDR3 is 15 amino acids. The V segment lost 5 bases and the J segment 3 bases; nucleotides outside the gene matches: 5. The CDR3 region has the DNA TGTGCCAGCAGTGCAAGGACAGGGGACAATCAGCCCCAGCATTTT. It translates to CASSARTGDNQPQHF.

This clonotype was counted only a few times. The chain uses TRBV4-1 and TRBJ2-5; 14 bases match TRBD2. The CDR3 sequence is 15 residues long. Per the germline V gene, CDR1 is MGHRA and CDR2 is YSYEKL. V dropped 5 bases and J dropped 4; count of bases not matched to a gene: 3. The CDR3 sequence: CASSKGLAGAETQYF. The DNA for the CDR3 is TGCGCCAGCAGCAAGGGACTAGCGGGAGCAGAGACCCAGTACTTC.

J is TRBJ2-1 and V is TRBV3-1; 8 bases are shared with TRBD1. The germline V gene encodes CDR1 LGHDT and CDR2 YNNKEL (reference sequence). With V trimmed by 3 bases and J by 0 bases, 16 bases remained unmatched. The CDR3 is 20 residues long. CDR3 protein: CASSHPRGQAFKSSYNEQFF. In DNA, the CDR3 is TGTGCCAGCAGCCATCCCCGGGGACAGGCCTTCAAAAGCTCCTACAATGAGCAGTTCTTC.

The V and J genes are TRBV21-1 and TRBJ1-1. TRBV21-1 is annotated as a pseudogene. CDR3 length: 14 residues. CDR3 loop: CASSKKGQNTEAFF. The CDR3 DNA follows: TGTGCCAGCAGCAAAAAGGGCCAGAACACTGAAGCTTTCTTT.

In regard to this clonotype: Relative to the germline gene, one junction end is altered; a read error may explain this. This chain uses TRBV27 with TRBJ2-3, with TRBD1 as a possible D gene (6 bases). The length of the CDR3 is 17 residues. Per germline, CDR1 MNHEY and CDR2 SMNVEV (reference sequence). The CDR3 DNA sequence: TGTGCCAGCAGTCCACCAGGCAGACAGGCCGATTGGGATATGCAGTATTTT. Residues: CASSPPGRQADWDMQYF.

J is TRBJ2-7 and V is TRBV11-2; D remains ambiguous. CDR1 and CDR2 (germline): SGHAT, FQNNGV. The germline V and J ends were trimmed by 2 bases and 6 bases, with 8 bases remaining between them. The CDR3 is 12 residues long. This chain's CDR3 is CASSLRMPEQYF. In DNA, the CDR3 is TGTGCCAGCAGCTTAAGGATGCCCGAGCAGTACTTC.

This clonotype was detected a few times. The rearrangement uses TRBV15 and TRBJ1-1; the match to TRBD1 covers 7 bases. The germline CDR1 and CDR2 sequences are LNHNV and YYDKDF (reference sequence). V lost 3 bases to trimming and J lost 1 base; unmatched junction nucleotides: 5. This CDR3 comprises 15 residues. CDR3 sequence reads: CATSSRTGWNTEAFF. DNA of the CDR3: TGTGCCACCAGCAGTCGGACAGGTTGGAACACTGAAGCTTTCTTT.

This clonotype occurred a few times. The chain joins TRBV5-1 to TRBJ2-7; TRBD2 matches 13 bases. Germline assignment: CDR1 SGHRS and CDR2 YFSETQ. The CDR3 length is 16 residues. V trimming: 4 bases; J trimming: 7 bases; junction bases outside the gene matches: 11. The DNA for the CDR3 is TGCGCCAGCAGCGCCCAACTAGCGGGAGGGCCTCAAGAGCAGTACTTC. Translation: CASSAQLAGGPQEQYF.

This clonotype was recorded a few times. CDR3 region: CSVYDGANQPQHF. For the CDR3, the DNA is TGCAGCGTCTACGACGGCGCCAATCAGCCCCAGCATTTT. The V and J genes are TRBV29-1 and TRBJ1-5; D not resolved. The V end was cut by 6 bases, the J end by 3 bases, with 12 bases between. The germline CDR1 and CDR2 sequences are SQVTM and ANQGSEA. The CDR3 loop spans 13 amino acids.

With respect to this clonotype: The junction differs from germline at one of its ends, possibly a read error. This chain joins TRBV2 and TRBJ2-7; D remains ambiguous. Germline V gives CDR1 SNHLY, CDR2 FYNNEI. This CDR3 has 11 amino acids. CDR3 region: CVSTGGYEQYF. CDR3 DNA sequence: TGTGTCAGCACCGGTGGGTACGAGCAGTACTTC.

This clonotype showed up just a few times. This chain uses TRBV29-1 with TRBJ2-1, with D unresolved. The germline V and J ends were trimmed by 1 base and 7 bases, with 17 bases remaining between them. The CDR3 sequence is 15 residues long. The germline gives CDR1 SQVTM, CDR2 ANQGSEA. The CDR3 DNA is TGCAGCGTTGAAGGACTCTTGTGGCCAACAAATGAGCAGTTCTTC. Amino acids: CSVEGLLWPTNEQFF.

This clonotype came up a few times. The genes are TRBV9 and TRBJ1-2, with D possibly TRBD1 on 5 matching bases. The CDR3 contains 13 residues. Trimming cost V 4 bases and J 4 bases, with 11 bases left between them. Germline CDR1 is SGDLS and CDR2 is YYNGEE. CDR3 nucleotides: TGTGCCAGCAGCTCCCGACAGACCTATGGCTACACCTTC. The encoded protein is CASSSRQTYGYTF.

This clonotype was seen a few times. The chain joins TRBV4-3 to TRBJ2-1; TRBD2 aligns across 11 bases. V was clipped by 1 base and J by 9 bases; unmatched bases: 11. The germline V gene encodes CDR1 LGHNA and CDR2 YSLEER. The CDR3 loop spans 17 amino acids. CDR3 amino acids: CASSQVELAGDRGEQFF. The CDR3 nucleotides are TGCGCCAGCAGCCAAGTAGAACTAGCGGGAGATCGGGGTGAGCAGTTCTTC.

The chain carries TRBV19 and TRBJ2-4; TRBD2 agrees at 7 bases. There are 15 residues in the CDR3. CDR1 is LNHDA, CDR2 SQIVND, per germline (reference sequence). The J segment lost 7 bases and the V segment lost 0 bases, leaving 6 bases of the junction unmatched. This CDR3 reads CASSIEGGDLNIQYF. The CDR3 DNA reads TGTGCCAGTAGTATAGAGGGGGGGGATTTGAACATTCAGTACTTC. Drawing the rest from reference TRBV19 and TRBJ2-4, the complete variable domain is DGGITQSPKYLFRKEGQNVTLSCEQNLNHDAMYWYRQDPGQGLRLIYYSQIVNDFQKGDIAEGYSVSREKKESFPLTVTSAQKNPTAFYLCASSIEGGDLNIQYFGAGTRLSVL.